This is a list of T cell receptor beta chains from one sample in a study of T cells expressing NK-cell markers. TCRdb re-called the 5' RACE reads and catalogs CDR3 proteins one per entry, DNA excluded. The ten most abundant clones cover 1.4% of a sample with about half a million distinct CDR3 sequences. Sequencing used blood T cells: a sorted CD56 or NKG2C T cell subset, CD4+ or CD8+ T cells, or bulk PBMC T cells (not recorded which). Source of these receptors: a woman aged 45-59 years in good health. The CDR3 runs from the conserved cysteine through the conserved F or W.

J gene,V gene,CDR3 protein
TRBJ2-2,TRBV24-1,CATSAEDRELFF
TRBJ1-1,TRBV20-1,CSARKGGVITEAFF
TRBJ1-2,TRBV10-2,CASSESAGDYGYTF
TRBJ2-5,TRBV3-1,CASSGMLETQYF
TRBJ1-1,TRBV5-1,CASSPRALMDTEAFF
TRBJ1-1,TRBV6-6,CAARWGENTEAFF
TRBJ1-2,TRBV29-1,CSVGREKGGYTF
TRBJ2-1,TRBV10-3,CAISEGSSGGPNEQFF
TRBJ1-5,TRBV6-5,CASSQGRRQPQHF
TRBJ2-2,TRBV18,CASSPSLTNTGELFF
TRBJ2-3,TRBV9,CASSVALTVDTQYF
TRBJ2-2,TRBV30,CACRRGGRSGELFF
TRBJ2-1,TRBV5-1,CASSLAKASGYNEQFF
TRBJ1-3,TRBV29-1,CSVVGDRVNGNTIYF
TRBJ1-2,TRBV5-1,CASSLLRGSDGYTF
TRBJ2-3,TRBV11-2,CASSLDPQGWADTQYF
TRBJ2-1,TRBV20-1,CSAPGPTSGSSYNEQFF
TRBJ2-7,TRBV10-2,CASSDGHPYEQYF
TRBJ2-1,TRBV7-8,CASSLALLSGASNEQFF
TRBJ1-6,TRBV12-3/TRBV12-4,CASSRGLHSPLHF
TRBJ2-7,TRBV27,CASSWQTGSEQYF
TRBJ2-3,TRBV24-1,CATSDATGGASTDTQYF
TRBJ2-2,TRBV12-3/TRBV12-4,CASSLAAGARMTSGELFF
TRBJ2-7,TRBV27,CASSSLLGGYEQYF
TRBJ2-1,TRBV20-1,CSARQPGQGPNNEQFF
TRBJ1-4,TRBV7-9,CASSSGGGNGGEKLFF
TRBJ2-2,TRBV6-5,CASSPRSPRNTGELFF
TRBJ2-2,TRBV12-3/TRBV12-4,CASSLAFGQGAPGELFF
TRBJ2-7,TRBV7-9,CASSLSLRGRGEEQYF
TRBJ2-5,TRBV2,CASSELAGQETQYF
TRBJ2-5,TRBV11-2,CASSTLTSGRTQYF
TRBJ2-5,TRBV15,CATALVGKTQYF
TRBJ1-3,TRBV29-1,CSVRQALSGNTIYF
TRBJ2-6,TRBV10-3,CAISYKQGSVSSGANVLTF
TRBJ2-1,TRBV20-1,CSARRGGSYEQFF
TRBJ2-1,TRBV7-9,CASSFTSGTSGWKQFF
TRBJ1-5,TRBV15,CATEQGVGNQPQHF
TRBJ1-2,TRBV9,CASSVASIGQIKKPNYGYTF
TRBJ2-3,TRBV6-5,CASRRDFSTDTQYF
TRBJ1-1,TRBV3-1,CASEGRRTGAFF
TRBJ2-1,TRBV11-3,CASSLGEVPNNEQFF
TRBJ2-1,TRBV7-3,CASSLGGTGKHNEQFF
TRBJ2-1,TRBV10-3,CAIGRQGVYNEQFF
TRBJ2-6,TRBV5-1,CASSFLDGQVKAGANVLTF
TRBJ1-4,TRBV4-1,CASSQLVVGSTNEKLFF
TRBJ1-4,TRBV12-3/TRBV12-4,CASSHYRANEKLFF
TRBJ2-1,TRBV29-1,CSVSRSLDEQFF
TRBJ1-2,TRBV6-5,CASSYSGTGTFNYGYTF
TRBJ2-7,TRBV18,CASSPPGQGLPGRNYEQYF
TRBJ1-2,TRBV6-5,CASSYPGRNGYTF
TRBJ2-2,TRBV29-1,CSRQGTRRSVGTGELFF
TRBJ2-1,TRBV10-3,CAIMRGSNNEQFF
TRBJ1-2,TRBV29-1,CSVESQGNYGYTF
TRBJ2-1,TRBV18,CASSPVTSGKGGEQFF
TRBJ2-5,TRBV7-2,CASSLGGFKTQYF